The TCR beta chain described here comes from a study of blood T cell repertoires in COVID-19. The CDR3 is 16 amino acids. Germline CDR1 reads MNHNY; CDR2 reads SVGAGI (reference sequence). The V and J ends lost 6 bases and 3 bases respectively, with 20 bases between them. TCRdb's table, derived via immunoSEQ multiplex PCR, lists solely in-frame clones and lacks some. The sample holds almost 350,000 clones; about nine tenths are singletons and the top ten take under 5%. The TCR comes from a woman aged 55-69 years with COVID-19, enrolled during active disease. Sequencing was done on a sample of peripheral blood. The chain couples TRBV6-6 to TRBJ1-2; D may be TRBD1 (6 bases). CDR3 coding DNA: TGTGCCAGCAGGACCCGCCGGGGGGCGAAGGACTATGGCTACACCTTC. Translated: CASRTRRGAKDYGYTF.